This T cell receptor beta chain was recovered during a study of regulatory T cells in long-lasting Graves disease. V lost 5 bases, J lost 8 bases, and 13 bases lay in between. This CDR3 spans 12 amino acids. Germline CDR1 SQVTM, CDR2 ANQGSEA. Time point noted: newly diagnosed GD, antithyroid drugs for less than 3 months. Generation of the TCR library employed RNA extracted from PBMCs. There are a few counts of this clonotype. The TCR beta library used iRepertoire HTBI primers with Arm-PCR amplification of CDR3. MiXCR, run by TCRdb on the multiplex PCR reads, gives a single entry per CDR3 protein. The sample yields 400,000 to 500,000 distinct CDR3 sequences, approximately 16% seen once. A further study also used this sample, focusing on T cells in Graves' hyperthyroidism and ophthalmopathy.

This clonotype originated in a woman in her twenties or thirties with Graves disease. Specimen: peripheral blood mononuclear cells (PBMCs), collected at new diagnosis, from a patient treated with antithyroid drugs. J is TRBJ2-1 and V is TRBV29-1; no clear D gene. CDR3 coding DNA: TGCAGCGTTACAGTTTTGTACTATGAGCAGTTCTTC. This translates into CSVTVLYYEQFF.